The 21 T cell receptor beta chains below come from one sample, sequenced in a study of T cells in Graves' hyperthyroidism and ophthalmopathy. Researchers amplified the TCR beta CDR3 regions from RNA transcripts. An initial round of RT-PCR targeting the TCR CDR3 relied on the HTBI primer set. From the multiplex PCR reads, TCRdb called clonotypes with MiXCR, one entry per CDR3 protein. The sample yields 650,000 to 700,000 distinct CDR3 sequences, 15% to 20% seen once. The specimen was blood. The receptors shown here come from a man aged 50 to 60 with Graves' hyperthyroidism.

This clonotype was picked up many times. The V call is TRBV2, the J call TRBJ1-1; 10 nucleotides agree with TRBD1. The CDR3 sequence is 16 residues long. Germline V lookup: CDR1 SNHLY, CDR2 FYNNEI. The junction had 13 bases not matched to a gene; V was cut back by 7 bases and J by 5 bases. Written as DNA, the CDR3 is TGTGCCAGCAATTCGGGGTTGGGACAGGGGAAGACTGAAGCTTTCTTT. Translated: CASNSGLGQGKTEAFF.

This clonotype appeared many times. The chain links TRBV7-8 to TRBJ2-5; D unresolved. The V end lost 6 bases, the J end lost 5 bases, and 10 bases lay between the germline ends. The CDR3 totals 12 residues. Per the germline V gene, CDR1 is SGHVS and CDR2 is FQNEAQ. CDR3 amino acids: CASSSISETQYF. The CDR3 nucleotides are TGTGCCAGCAGTTCAATCAGTGAGACCCAGTACTTC.

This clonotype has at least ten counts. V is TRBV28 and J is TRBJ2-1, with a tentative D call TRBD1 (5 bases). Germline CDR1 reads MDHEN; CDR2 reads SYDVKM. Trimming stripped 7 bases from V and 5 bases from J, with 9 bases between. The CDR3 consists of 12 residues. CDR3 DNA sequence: TGTGCCAGCACCCAGGGTAACAATGAGCAGTTCTTC. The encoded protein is CASTQGNNEQFF.

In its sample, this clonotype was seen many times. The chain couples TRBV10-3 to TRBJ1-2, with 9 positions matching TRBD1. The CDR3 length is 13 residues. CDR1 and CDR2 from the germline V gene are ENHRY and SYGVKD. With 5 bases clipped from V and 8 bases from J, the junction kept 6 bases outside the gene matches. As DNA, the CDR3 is TGTGCCATCAGTAGGACAGGGGATCTCGGCTACACCTTC. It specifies CAISRTGDLGYTF.

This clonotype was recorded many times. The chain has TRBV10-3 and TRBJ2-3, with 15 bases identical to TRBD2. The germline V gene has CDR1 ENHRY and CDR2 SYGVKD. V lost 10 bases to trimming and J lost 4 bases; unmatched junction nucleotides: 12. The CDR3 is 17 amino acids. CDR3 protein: CATYKAGLAGGSDTQYF. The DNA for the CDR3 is TGTGCCACCTACAAAGCCGGACTAGCGGGAGGGTCAGATACGCAGTATTTT.

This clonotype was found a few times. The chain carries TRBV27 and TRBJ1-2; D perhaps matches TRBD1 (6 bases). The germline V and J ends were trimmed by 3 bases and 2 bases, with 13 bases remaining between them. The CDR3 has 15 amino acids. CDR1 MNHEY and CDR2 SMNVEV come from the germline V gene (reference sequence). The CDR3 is CASSLSVGQNYGYTF. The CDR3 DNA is TGTGCCAGCAGTTTGAGCGTCGGACAGAACTATGGCTACACCTTC.

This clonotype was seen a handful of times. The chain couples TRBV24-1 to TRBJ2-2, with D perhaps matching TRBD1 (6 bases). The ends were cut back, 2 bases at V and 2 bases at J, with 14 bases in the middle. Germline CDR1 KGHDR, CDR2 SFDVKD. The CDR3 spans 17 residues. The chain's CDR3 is CATSDSQTGYNTGELFF. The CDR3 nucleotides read TGTGCCACCAGTGATTCCCAGACAGGATATAACACCGGGGAGCTGTTTTTT.

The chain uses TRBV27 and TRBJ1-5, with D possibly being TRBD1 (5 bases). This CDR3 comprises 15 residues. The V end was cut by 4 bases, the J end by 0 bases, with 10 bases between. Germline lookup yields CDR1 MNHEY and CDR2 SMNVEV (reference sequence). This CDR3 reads CASSYRKLSNQPQHF. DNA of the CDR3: TGTGCCAGCAGTTACAGGAAACTTAGCAATCAGCCCCAGCATTTT.

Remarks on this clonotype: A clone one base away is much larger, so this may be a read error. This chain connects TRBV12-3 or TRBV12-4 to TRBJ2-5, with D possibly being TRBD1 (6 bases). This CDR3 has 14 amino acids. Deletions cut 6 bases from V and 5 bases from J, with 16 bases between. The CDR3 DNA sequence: TGTGCCAGCAGACGAGACCGTGGGGGCGAGACCCAGTACTTC. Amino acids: CASRRDRGGETQYF.

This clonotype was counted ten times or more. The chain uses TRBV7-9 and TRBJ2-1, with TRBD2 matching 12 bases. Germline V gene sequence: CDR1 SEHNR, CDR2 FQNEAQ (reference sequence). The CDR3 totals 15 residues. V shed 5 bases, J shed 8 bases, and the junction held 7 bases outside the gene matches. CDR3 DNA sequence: TGTGCCAGCAGCCCACCGACTAGCGGGAGCTATGAGCAGTTCTTC. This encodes CASSPPTSGSYEQFF.

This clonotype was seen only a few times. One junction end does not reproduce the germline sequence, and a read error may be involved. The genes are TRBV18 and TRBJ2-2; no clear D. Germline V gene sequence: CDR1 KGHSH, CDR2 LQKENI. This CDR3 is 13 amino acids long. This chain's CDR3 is CASSPPPHGELFF. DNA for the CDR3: TGTGCCAGCTCCCCACCGCCCCACGGGGAGCTGTTTTTT.

The CDR3 region is CATSDFKGFQGTTDTQYF. CDR3 bases: TGTGCCACCAGTGATTTTAAAGGTTTCCAGGGAACGACAGATACGCAGTATTTT. The V call is TRBV24-1, the J call TRBJ2-3, with D tentatively TRBD1 (5 bases). The V gene's germline CDR1 is KGHDR and CDR2 SFDVKD. The CDR3 has 18 amino acids. V lost 1 base and J lost 3, with 19 bases in between.

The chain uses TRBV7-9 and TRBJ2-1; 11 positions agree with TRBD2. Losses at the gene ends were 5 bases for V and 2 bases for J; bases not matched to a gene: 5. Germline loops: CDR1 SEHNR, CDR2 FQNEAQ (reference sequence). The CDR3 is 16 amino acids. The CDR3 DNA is TGTGCCAGCAGCGCCTCTAGCGGGGGGCCCTACAATGAGCAGTTCTTC. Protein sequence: CASSASSGGPYNEQFF.

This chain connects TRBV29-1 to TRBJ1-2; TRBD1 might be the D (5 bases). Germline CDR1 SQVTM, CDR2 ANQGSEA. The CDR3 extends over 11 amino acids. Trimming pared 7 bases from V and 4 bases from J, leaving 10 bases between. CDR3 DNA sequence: TGCAGCGGAGGAGGGGTCTATGGCTACACCTTC. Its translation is CSGGGVYGYTF.

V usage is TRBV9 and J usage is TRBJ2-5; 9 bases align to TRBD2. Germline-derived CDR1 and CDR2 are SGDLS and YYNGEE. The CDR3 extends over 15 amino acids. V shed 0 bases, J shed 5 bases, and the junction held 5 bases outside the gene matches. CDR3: CASSVVGLAGETQYF. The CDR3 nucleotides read TGTGCCAGCAGCGTAGTGGGACTAGCTGGGGAGACCCAGTACTTC.

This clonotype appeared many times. Here the CDR3 reads CASSDTNRGLNEQYF. The CDR3 nucleotides are TGTGCCAGCAGTGATACCAACAGGGGGCTTAACGAGCAGTACTTC. This chain links TRBV28 with TRBJ2-7; TRBD1 matches 9 bases. J gave up 5 bases and V 5 bases, and 10 bases lay outside the gene matches. Per the germline V gene, CDR1 is MDHEN and CDR2 is SYDVKM. This CDR3 has 15 residues.

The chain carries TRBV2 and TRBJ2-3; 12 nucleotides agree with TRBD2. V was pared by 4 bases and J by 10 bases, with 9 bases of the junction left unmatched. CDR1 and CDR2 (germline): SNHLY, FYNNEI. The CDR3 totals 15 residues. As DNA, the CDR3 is TGTGCCAGCAGTGGATCGACTAGCGGGAGATCTGCGCAGTATTTT. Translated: CASSGSTSGRSAQYF. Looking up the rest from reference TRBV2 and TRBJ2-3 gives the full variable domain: EPEVTQTPSHQVTQMGQEVILRCVPISNHLYFYWYRQILGQKVEFLVSFYNNEISEKSEIFDDQFSVERPDGSNFTLKIRSTKLEDSAMYFCASSGSTSGRSAQYFGPGTRLTVL.

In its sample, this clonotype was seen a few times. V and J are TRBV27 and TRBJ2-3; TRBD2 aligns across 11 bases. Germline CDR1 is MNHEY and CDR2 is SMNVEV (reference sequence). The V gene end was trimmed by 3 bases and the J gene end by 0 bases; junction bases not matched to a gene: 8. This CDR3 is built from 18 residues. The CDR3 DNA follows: TGTGCCAGCAGTTTTGAACTAGCGGGAGTAAGGAGCACAGATACGCAGTATTTT. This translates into CASSFELAGVRSTDTQYF.

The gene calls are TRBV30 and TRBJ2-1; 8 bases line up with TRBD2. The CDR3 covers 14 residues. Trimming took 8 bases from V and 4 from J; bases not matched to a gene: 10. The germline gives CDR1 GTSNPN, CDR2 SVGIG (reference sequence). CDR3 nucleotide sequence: TGTGCCCGTCAAGGGGCTAGCGGGTACAATGAGCAGTTCTTC. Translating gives CARQGASGYNEQFF.

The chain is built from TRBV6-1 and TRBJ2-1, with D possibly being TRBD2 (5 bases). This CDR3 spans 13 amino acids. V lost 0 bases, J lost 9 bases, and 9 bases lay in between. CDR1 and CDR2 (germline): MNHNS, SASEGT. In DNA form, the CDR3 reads TGTGCCAGCAGTGAAGCGGGAGATGGTGAGCAGTTCTTC. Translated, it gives CASSEAGDGEQFF.

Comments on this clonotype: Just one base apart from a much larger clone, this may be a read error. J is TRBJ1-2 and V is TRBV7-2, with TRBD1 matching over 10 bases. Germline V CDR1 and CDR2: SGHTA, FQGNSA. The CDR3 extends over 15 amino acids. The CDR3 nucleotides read TGTGCCAACAGCGGCCGGGACAGGGGCAACTATGGCTACACCTTC. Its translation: CANSGRDRGNYGYTF.